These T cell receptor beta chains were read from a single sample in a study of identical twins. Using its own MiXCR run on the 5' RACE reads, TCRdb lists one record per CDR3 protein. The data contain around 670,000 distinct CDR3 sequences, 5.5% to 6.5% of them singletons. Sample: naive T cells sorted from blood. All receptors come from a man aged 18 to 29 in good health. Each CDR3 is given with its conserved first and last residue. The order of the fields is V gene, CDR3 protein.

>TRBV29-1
CSVEVPRQGNTEAFF
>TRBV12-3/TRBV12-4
CASSFRGDTDTQYF
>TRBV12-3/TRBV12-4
CASRRYGSSTDTQYF
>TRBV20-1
CSASLEAGGPETQYF
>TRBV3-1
CASSHLSGRNPYF
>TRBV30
CAWSWTSGETQYF
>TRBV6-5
CASSYLAGFAGELFF
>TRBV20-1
CSARSPGAYNEQFF
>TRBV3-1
CASSQFAGSAKNIQYF
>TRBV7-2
CASSWGTGVYEQYF
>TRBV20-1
CSALTGYSYNSPLHF
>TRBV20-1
CSAIRETRHDEQFF
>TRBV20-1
CSARAQASYNEQFF
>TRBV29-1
CSVPDSGTIQETQYF
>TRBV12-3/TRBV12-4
CASSFGRATGELFF
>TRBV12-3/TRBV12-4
CASSLSPGGGIGYTF
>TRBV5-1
CASSLTPWTSGETQYF
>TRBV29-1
CSVEDTEGSGGYTF
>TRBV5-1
CASAQGTDNTGELFF
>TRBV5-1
CASSPGDTGELF
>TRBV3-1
CASSYGTSITGELFF
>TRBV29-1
CSVEGRLADQETQYF
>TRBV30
CASSEGGLRTF
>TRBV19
CASSILAGGVDNEQFF
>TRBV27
CASSPRQGRGEKLFF
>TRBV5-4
CASSSPHGASGETQYF
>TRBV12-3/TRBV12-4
CASSLSRLAGKLDEQFF
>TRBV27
CASSFSRYTDTQYF
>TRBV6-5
CASSLLEADTQYF
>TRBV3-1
CASSFPLSPLHF
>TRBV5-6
CASSAGTGNTEAFF
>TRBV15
CATRGREGSSTDTQYF
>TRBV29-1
CSVEAMASGIRSYEQYF
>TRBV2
CASRSPGGEDTQYF
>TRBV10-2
CASRELAGESNEQFF
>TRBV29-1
CSVYDRVNEKLFF
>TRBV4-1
CASSPPASNQPQHF
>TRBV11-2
CASSPNRGRKNTDTQYF
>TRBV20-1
CSARSRTANTGELFF
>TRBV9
CASSVATGKGYNEQFF
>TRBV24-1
CATSDLPRTDTQYF
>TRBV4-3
CASSQDSGGTEAFF
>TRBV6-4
CASSDSGGANTEAFF
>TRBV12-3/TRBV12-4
CASSRTGTEQYF
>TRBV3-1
CASSQAGATSGQETQYF
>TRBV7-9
CASSAVLKPSYNEQFF